These 10 T cell receptor beta chains share one sample of origin, sequenced in a study of relationships among human T cell subsets. TCR alpha and beta CDR3s were amplified from mRNA by semiquantitative ARM-PCR. Exponential amplification used communal superprimers after tagged nested gene-specific primers in ARM-PCR. TCRdb recomputed calls from the multiplex PCR reads with MiXCR, one row per CDR3 protein. The table records about 2,200 distinct CDR3 sequences, about two fifths of them present only once. The sequenced sample was activated T cells sorted from blood. The subset was: CD45RA-RO-CD69+ activated T cells. The receptors shown here come from a man in his forties in good health.

This clonotype was seen a single time. The chain joins TRBV28 to TRBJ1-2, with D tentatively TRBD1 (5 bases). This CDR3 has 13 residues. In germline, CDR1 is MDHEN, CDR2 SYDVKM. V lost 3 bases and J 4 bases, leaving 9 bases between the germline ends. CDR3 DNA sequence: TGTGCCAGCAGTTTCAGGGTTGGCTATGGCTACACCTTC. It specifies CASSFRVGYGYTF.

Comments on this clonotype: No conserved phenylalanine or tryptophan ends this CDR3, so it is likely a read error. The J gene is TRBJ2-3, the V gene TRBV12-3 or TRBV12-4; D not certain. Between the trimmed V and J ends, which lost 8 bases and 2 bases, there was a span of 11 bases. This CDR3 has 13 amino acids. The DNA for the CDR3 is TGTGCCAGCTTGGACGGAACCACAGATACGCAGTATTCT. This encodes CASLDGTTDTQYS.

The gene calls are TRBV20-1 and TRBJ1-1, with a tentative D call TRBD1 (5 bases). Germline lookup yields CDR1 DFQATT and CDR2 SNEGSKA (reference sequence). V lost 1 base and J 0 bases, leaving 12 bases between the germline ends. The CDR3 totals 15 residues. CDR3: CSARGGVTVNTEAFF. CDR3 nucleotide sequence: TGCAGTGCTAGAGGGGGGGTTACGGTGAACACTGAAGCTTTCTTT.

This clonotype was seen only a few times. The chain joins TRBV29-1 to TRBJ2-7, with 10 bases matching TRBD2. The CDR3 spans 13 residues. V shed 4 bases and J 13 bases; nucleotides not matched to a gene: 13. The germline V gene encodes CDR1 SQVTM and CDR2 ANQGSEA. The DNA of the CDR3 is TGCAGCGTTGTCGGGGTAGCGGGAGGTGTACCATACTTC. Residues: CSVVGVAGGVPYF.

There are a few counts of this clonotype. J is TRBJ2-3 and V is TRBV11-2; 12 bases map to TRBD2. The CDR3 covers 16 residues. Germline assignment: CDR1 SGHAT and CDR2 FQNNGV. After removal of 5 bases from V and 2 bases from J, the junction contained 5 bases not matched to a gene. CDR3 sequence reads: CASSRTSGVLTDTQYF. The CDR3 bases are TGTGCCAGCAGCCGGACTAGCGGGGTCCTCACAGATACGCAGTATTTT.

The chain has TRBV5-1 and TRBJ2-7; 9 bases agree with TRBD1. The CDR3 has 14 amino acids. The J segment lost 1 base and the V segment lost 5 bases, leaving 4 bases of the junction unmatched. The germline gives CDR1 SGHRS, CDR2 YFSETQ. In nucleotides, the CDR3 is TGCGCCAGCAGGCTCGGGACAGGGTCCTACGAGCAGTACTTC. Amino acid sequence: CASRLGTGSYEQYF. Full variable domain (missing parts from reference TRBV5-1 and TRBJ2-7): KAGVTQTPRYLIKTRGQQVTLSCSPISGHRSVSWYQQTPGQGLQFLFEYFSETQRNKGNFPGRFSGRQFSNSRSEMNVSTLELGDSALYLCASRLGTGSYEQYFGPGTRLTVT.

This clonotype was seen more than once but under ten times. The chain links TRBV7-9 to TRBJ2-3, with D possibly being TRBD1 or TRBD2 (5 bases each). The V gene's germline CDR1 is SEHNR and CDR2 FQNEAQ (reference sequence). Trimming took off 5 bases at V and 4 bases at J, with 10 bases between the two ends. This CDR3 is built from 13 residues. Written as DNA, the CDR3 is TGTGCCAGCAGCCCGGGGACCTCAGATACGCAGTATTTT. Residues: CASSPGTSDTQYF.

The chain is built from TRBV20-1 and TRBJ2-6; TRBD1 matches 8 bases. The ends lost 3 bases at V and 4 bases at J; junction bases unmatched: 11. CDR3 length: 17 residues. Per germline, CDR1 DFQATT and CDR2 SNEGSKA (reference sequence). The CDR3: CSASLTGVPLGANVLTF. DNA of the CDR3: TGCAGTGCTAGCCTGACAGGGGTCCCCCTCGGGGCCAACGTCCTGACTTTC.

CDR3 sequence: CASSIRQGRGGWGADPPQYF. CDR3 DNA sequence: TGTGCCAGCAGCATCCGACAGGGACGCGGTGGTTGGGGGGCAGACCCACCGCAGTATTTT. The V call is TRBV11-2, the J call TRBJ2-3; D is possibly TRBD1 (7 bases). CDR3 size: 20 residues. CDR1 SGHAT and CDR2 FQNNGV come from the germline V gene. Trimming removed 5 bases at V and 10 bases at J, with 37 bases between.

This clonotype rates as medium-sized. This chain uses TRBV6-1 with TRBJ1-1, with TRBD1 matching over 7 bases. In germline, CDR1 is MNHNS, CDR2 SASEGT. J gave up 2 bases and V 4 bases, and 4 bases lay outside the gene matches. The CDR3 sequence is 14 residues long. The CDR3 sequence is CASSVRQGNTEAFF. The DNA of the CDR3 is TGTGCCAGCAGTGTTCGACAGGGAAACACTGAAGCTTTCTTT.